There are a few counts of the clone carrying this T cell receptor (beta chain). What it binds is not known. The entry originates in a study of T cell responses to AZD1222 COVID-19 vaccine. Study outcomes and limitations: Among the donors, most were white British and more were female, and clonal diversity was possibly underestimated. Dominant CD4 TCR responses targeted spike regions 160-218 and 743-854. Nearly half of unique spike-specific TCRs reportedly avoided B.1.351 and B.1.1.7 mutated regions.

Generated by immunoSEQ multiplex PCR, the TCRdb table keeps only in-frame clones and is missing some. The sample has around 95,000 clones, 92% seen once; the top ten hold 1.7%. V lost 1 base to trimming and J lost 5 bases, with 11 bases between them. In germline, CDR1 is SGHAT, CDR2 FQNNGV. This CDR3 contains 14 residues. The chain links TRBV11-2 to TRBJ2-5, with unresolved D. The receptor's source is an adult in good health. Source: peripheral blood, taken on day 0 of AZD1222 vaccination. The CDR3 nucleotides are TGTGCCAGCAGCTTAGTAGGAGTGCGGGAGACCCAGTACTTC. Its protein product is CASSLVGVRETQYF.